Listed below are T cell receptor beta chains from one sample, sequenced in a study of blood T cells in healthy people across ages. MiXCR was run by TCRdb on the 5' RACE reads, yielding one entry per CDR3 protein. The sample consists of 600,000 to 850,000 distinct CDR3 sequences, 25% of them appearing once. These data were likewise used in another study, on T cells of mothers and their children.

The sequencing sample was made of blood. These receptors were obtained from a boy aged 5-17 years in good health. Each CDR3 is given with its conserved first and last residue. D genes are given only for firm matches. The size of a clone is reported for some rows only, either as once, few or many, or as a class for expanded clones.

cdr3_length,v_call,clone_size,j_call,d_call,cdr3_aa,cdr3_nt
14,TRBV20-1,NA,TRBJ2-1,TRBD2,CSARTSGRDNEQFF,TGCAGTGCTAGAACCAGCGGGAGAGACAATGAGCAGTTCTTC
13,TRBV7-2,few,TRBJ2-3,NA,CASSLVTSDTQYF,TGTGCCAGCAGCTTAGTTACTTCAGATACGCAGTATTTT
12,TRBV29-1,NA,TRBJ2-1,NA,CRVGRRDNEQLF,TGCAGAGTAGGGCGGAGGGACAATGAGCAGCTCTTC
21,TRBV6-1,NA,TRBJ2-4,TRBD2,CASSGKHPGLAGGLAKNIQYF,TGTGCCAGCAGTGGAAAGCACCCTGGACTAGCGGGGGGGCTAGCCAAAAACATTCAGTACTTC
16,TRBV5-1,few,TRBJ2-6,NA,CASKRDDSSGANVLTF,TGCGCCAGCAAGAGGGACGACTCCTCTGGGGCCAACGTCCTGACTTTC
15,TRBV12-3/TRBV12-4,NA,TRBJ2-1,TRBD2,CASSYAVGGWNEQFF,TGTGCCAGCAGTTACGCGGTGGGGGGGTGGAATGAGCAGTTCTTC
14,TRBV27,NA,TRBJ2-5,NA,CASSLGGLSGTQYF,TGTGCCAGCAGTTTAGGTGGCCTAAGTGGGACCCAGTACTTC
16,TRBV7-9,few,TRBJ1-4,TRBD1,CASSSWTGGTNEKLFF,TGTGCCAGCAGCTCCTGGACAGGGGGAACTAATGAAAAACTGTTTTTT
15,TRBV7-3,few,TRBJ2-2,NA,CASSLTGTDTGELFF,TGTGCTAGCAGCTTAACCGGGACGGATACCGGGGAGCTGTTTTTT
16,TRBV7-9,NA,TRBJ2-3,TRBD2,CASSDLAGVSTDTQYF,TGTGCCAGCAGCGACCTAGCGGGGGTGAGCACAGATACGCAGTATTTT
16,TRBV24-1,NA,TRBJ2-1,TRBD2,CATSDLSGSPYNEQFF,TGTGCCACCAGTGACCTTAGCGGGAGTCCATACAATGAGCAGTTCTTC
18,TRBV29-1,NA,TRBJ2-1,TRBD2,CSVGFIRGRGEPRDEQFF,TGCAGCGTTGGTTTCATCCGGGGGCGGGGGGAGCCGCGAGATGAGCAGTTCTTC
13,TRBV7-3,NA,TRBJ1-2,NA,CASSLVGTMDYTF,TGTGCCAGCAGCTTAGTGGGAACTATGGACTACACCTTC
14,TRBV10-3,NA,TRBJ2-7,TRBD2,CAIRDWTSDYEQYF,TGTGCCATCAGAGACTGGACTAGCGACTACGAGCAGTACTTC
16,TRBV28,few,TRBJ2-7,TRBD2,CASSLRTSGRGHEQYF,TGTGCCAGCAGCCTTAGGACTAGCGGGAGAGGTCACGAGCAGTACTTC
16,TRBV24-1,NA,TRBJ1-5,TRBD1,CATSDGMTGENQPQHF,TGTGCCACCAGTGATGGGATGACAGGGGAAAATCAGCCCCAGCATTTT
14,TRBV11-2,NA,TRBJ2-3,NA,CASSLIRSADTQYF,TGTGCCAGCAGCTTAATTAGGAGTGCAGATACGCAGTATTTT
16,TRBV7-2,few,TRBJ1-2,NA,CASSPGGLGSGGGYTF,TGTGCCAGCAGCCCGGGTGGCCTGGGGTCGGGGGGTGGCTACACCTTC
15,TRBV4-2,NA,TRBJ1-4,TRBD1,CASSQDGTANEKLFF,TGTGCCAGCAGCCAAGATGGGACAGCTAATGAAAAACTGTTTTTT
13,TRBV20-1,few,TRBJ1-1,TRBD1,CSAKQGASTEAFF,TGCAGTGCTAAACAGGGGGCGAGCACTGAAGCTTTCTTT
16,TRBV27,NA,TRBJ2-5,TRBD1,CASSWRTGTGAQTQYF,TGTGCCAGCAGTTGGCGTACCGGGACAGGGGCGCAGACCCAGTACTTC
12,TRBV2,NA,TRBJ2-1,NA,CASSAPANEQFF,TGTGCCAGCAGTGCCCCAGCCAATGAGCAGTTCTTC
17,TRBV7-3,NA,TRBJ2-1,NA,CASSSPKDGSSYNEQFF,TGTGCCAGCAGCTCCCCCAAGGACGGAAGCTCCTACAATGAGCAGTTCTTC
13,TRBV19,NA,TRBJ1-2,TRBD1,CASRRDREYGYTF,TGTGCCAGTAGGAGGGACAGGGAATATGGCTACACCTTC
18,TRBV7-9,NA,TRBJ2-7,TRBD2,CASSLATRGSGSDREQYF,TGTGCCAGCAGCTTAGCCACGCGTGGTAGCGGGTCGGATCGCGAGCAGTACTTC
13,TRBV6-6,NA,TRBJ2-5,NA,CASSHHKGETQYF,TGTGCCAGCAGTCACCACAAAGGGGAGACCCAGTACTTC
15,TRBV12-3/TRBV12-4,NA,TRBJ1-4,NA,CASSSGGAQGEKLFF,TGTGCCAGCAGCTCTGGGGGGGCCCAGGGTGAAAAACTGTTTTTT
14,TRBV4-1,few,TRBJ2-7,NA,CASSLRESLYEQYF,TGCGCCAGCAGCTTACGGGAGTCTTTATACGAGCAGTACTTC
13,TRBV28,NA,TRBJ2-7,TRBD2,CASLAGASYEQYF,TGTGCCAGTCTAGCGGGCGCCTCCTACGAGCAGTACTTC
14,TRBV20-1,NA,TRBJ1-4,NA,CSARGGSTNEKLFF,TGCAGTGCTAGGGGGGGGTCGACTAATGAAAAACTGTTTTTT
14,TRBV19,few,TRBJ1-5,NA,CASNASGGNQPQHF,TGTGCCAGTAATGCCAGTGGGGGCAATCAGCCCCAGCATTTT
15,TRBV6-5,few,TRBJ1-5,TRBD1,CASRTGTESNQPQHF,TGTGCCAGCAGAACCGGGACAGAGAGCAATCAGCCCCAGCATTTT
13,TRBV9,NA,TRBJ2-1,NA,CASHLHSYNEQFF,TGTGCCAGCCATCTACATTCCTACAATGAGCAGTTCTTC
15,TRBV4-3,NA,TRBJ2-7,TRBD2,CASSQGEGNSYEQYF,TGCGCCAGCAGCCAAGGGGAGGGCAACTCCTACGAGCAGTACTTC
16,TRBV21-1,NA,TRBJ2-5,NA,CASSKNRDRGKETQYF,TGTGCCAGCAGCAAGAACCGGGACAGGGGTAAAGAGACCCAGTACTTC
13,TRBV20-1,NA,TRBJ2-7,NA,CSARRVSSYEQYF,TGCAGTGCTAGAAGGGTGAGCTCCTACGAGCAGTACTTC
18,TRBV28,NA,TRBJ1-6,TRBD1,CASSFPLHPGTGNSPLHF,TGTGCCAGCAGTTTCCCTCTTCATCCCGGGACAGGCAATTCACCCCTCCACTTT
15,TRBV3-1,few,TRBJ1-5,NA,CASSQDITSNQPQHF,TGTGCCAGCAGCCAAGATATAACGAGCAATCAGCCCCAGCATTTT
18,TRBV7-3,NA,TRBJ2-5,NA,CASSLMGPKVGFQETQYF,TGTGCCAGCAGCTTAATGGGACCCAAGGTGGGGTTCCAAGAGACCCAGTACTTC
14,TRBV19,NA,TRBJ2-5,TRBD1,CASTPDRRRETQYF,TGTGCCAGTACCCCGGACAGGCGAAGGGAGACCCAGTACTTC
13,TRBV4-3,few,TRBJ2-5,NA,CASSQDKRETQYF,TGCGCCAGCAGCCAAGACAAGCGAGAGACCCAGTACTTC
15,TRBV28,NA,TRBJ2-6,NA,CASSTLASGANVLTF,TGTGCCAGCAGCACCCTCGCCTCTGGGGCCAACGTCCTGACTTTC
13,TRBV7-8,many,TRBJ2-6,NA,CASTEDKANVLTF,TGTGCCAGCACCGAAGACAAAGCCAACGTCCTGACTTTC
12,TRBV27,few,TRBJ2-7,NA,CASRGLGYEQYF,TGTGCCAGCCGGGGGCTGGGATACGAGCAGTACTTC
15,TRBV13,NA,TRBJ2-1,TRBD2,CASSRLGGEYNEQFF,TGTGCCAGCAGCCGCCTCGGGGGGGAATACAATGAGCAGTTCTTC
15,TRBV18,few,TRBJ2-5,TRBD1,CASSPQGQGSGEQYF,TGTGCCAGCTCACCTCAGGGACAGGGCTCTGGGGAGCAGTACTTC
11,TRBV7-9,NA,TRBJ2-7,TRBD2,CASGRADEQYF,TGTGCCAGCGGGAGGGCCGACGAGCAGTACTTC
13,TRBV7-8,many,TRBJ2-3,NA,CASQLYSTDTQYF,TGTGCCAGCCAGCTTTACAGCACAGATACGCAGTATTTT
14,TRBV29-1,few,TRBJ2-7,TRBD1,CSVILQGLLYEQYF,TGCAGCGTGATCCTACAGGGGTTATTATACGAGCAGTACTTC
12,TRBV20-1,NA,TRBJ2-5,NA,CSAQGWEETQYF,TGCAGTGCGCAGGGATGGGAAGAGACCCAGTACTTC
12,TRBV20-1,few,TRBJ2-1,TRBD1,CSAPDRGYEQFF,TGCAGTGCCCCGGACAGGGGGTATGAGCAGTTCTTC
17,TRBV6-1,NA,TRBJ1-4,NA,CASTLGSLREPNEKLFF,TGTGCCAGCACCCTCGGGTCCCTGAGAGAACCAAATGAAAAACTGTTTTTT
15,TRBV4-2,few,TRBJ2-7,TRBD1,CASSQDRQGYHEQYF,TGTGCCAGCAGCCAAGACCGACAGGGATACCACGAGCAGTACTTC
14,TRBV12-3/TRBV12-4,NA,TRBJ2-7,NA,CASTRYGSEHEQYF,TGTGCCAGCACCCGATATGGGTCTGAACACGAGCAGTACTTC
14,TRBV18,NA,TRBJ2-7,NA,CASSPSGAEYEQYF,TGTGCCAGCTCACCGTCAGGGGCGGAATACGAGCAGTACTTC
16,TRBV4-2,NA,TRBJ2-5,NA,CASSQDPWSVEETQYF,TGTGCCAGCAGCCAAGATCCTTGGTCGGTGGAAGAGACCCAGTACTTC
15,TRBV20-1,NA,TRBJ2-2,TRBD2,CSVGGGLSNTGELFF,TGCAGTGTCGGCGGGGGACTATCGAACACCGGGGAGCTGTTTTTT